The 24 T cell receptor beta chains below were found in one sample sequenced in a study of blood T cell repertoires in COVID-19. TCRdb's copy holds only in-frame clones and misses some; the assay was immunoSEQ multiplex PCR. In the table there are fewer than 95,000 clones, around 67% of which are singletons. What was sequenced was peripheral blood. The receptors shown here come from a man aged 65-85 years with COVID-19, enrolled during active disease.

The CDR3 coding sequence is TGTGCCAGCAGCCAAGATACCGGGAGCTACGAGCAGTACTTC. It yields the protein CASSQDTGSYEQYF. The V and J genes are TRBV4-2 and TRBJ2-7; D might be TRBD2 (6 bases). The germline gives CDR1 LGHNA, CDR2 YNFKEQ. This CDR3 is 14 amino acids long. V lost 0 bases, J lost 3 bases, and 9 bases lay in between.

This clone turned up a few times. This rearrangement joins TRBV6-1 to TRBJ2-7; perhaps TRBD2 as D (6 bases). The germline V gene has CDR1 MNHNS and CDR2 SASEGT. The CDR3 consists of 12 residues. The V end was cut by 2 bases, the J end by 5 bases, with 7 bases between. The CDR3 region is CASSERRDEQYF. The CDR3 bases are TGTGCCAGCAGTGAAAGGAGGGACGAGCAGTACTTC.

The DNA of the CDR3 is TGTGCCAGCAGCTTGCTTACCGGGACAGGGCAGAGTTCACCCCTCCACTTT. It is translated as CASSLLTGTGQSSPLHF. J is TRBJ1-6 and V is TRBV5-6, with 9 bases that match TRBD1. After removal of 1 base from V and 9 bases from J, the junction contained 11 bases not matched to a gene. Germline V gives CDR1 SGHDT, CDR2 YYEEEE. The CDR3 contains 17 residues.

The chain combines TRBV7-2 with TRBJ1-5, with D maybe TRBD1 (6 bases). The germline CDR1 and CDR2 sequences are SGHTA and FQGNSA. Trimming shortened V by 5 bases and J by 3 bases, and 14 bases separated the two germline ends. The CDR3 covers 15 residues. CDR3 sequence (DNA): TGTGCCAGCAGCATATACCGGGACATCAATCAGCCCCAGCATTTT. Its protein is CASSIYRDINQPQHF.

V gene TRBV7-2 combines with J gene TRBJ2-4; maybe TRBD1 (5 bases). Germline V gene data show CDR1 as SGHTA and CDR2 as FQGNSA. The CDR3 covers 15 residues. V lost 2 bases, J lost 0 bases, and 8 bases lay in between. The CDR3 bases are TGTGCCAGCAGCTTAATGCAGGGAGCCAAAAACATTCAGTACTTC. Translating it yields CASSLMQGAKNIQYF.

This clone was recorded once. The genes are TRBV7-8 and TRBJ2-2; unclear D gene. The V gene's germline CDR1 is SGHVS and CDR2 FQNEAQ. The V end lost 0 bases, the J end lost 4 bases, and 12 bases lay between the germline ends. The CDR3 is made up of 16 amino acids. For the CDR3, the DNA is TGTGCCAGCAGCTTAGCCTCACCCCGCGGCACCGGGGAGCTGTTTTTT. Its translation: CASSLASPRGTGELFF.

This clone showed up just once. This chain uses TRBV18 with TRBJ2-7; no clear D gene. Trimming left V 0 bases short and J 9 bases short, with 15 bases between. Germline assignment: CDR1 KGHSH and CDR2 LQKENI. This CDR3 comprises 14 residues. CDR3 sequence: CASSPPERTRGQYF. CDR3 sequence (DNA): TGTGCCAGCTCACCACCGGAAAGAACAAGAGGGCAGTACTTC.

The chain uses TRBV5-1 and TRBJ1-4, with 7 nucleotides matching TRBD1. This CDR3 spans 15 amino acids. CDR1 is SGHRS, CDR2 YFSETQ, per germline. With 1 base clipped from V and 8 bases from J, the junction kept 8 bases outside the gene matches. The CDR3 here is CASSLRGTEREKLFF. The CDR3 DNA reads TGCGCCAGCAGCTTGCGGGGGACAGAGAGGGAAAAACTGTTTTTT. Combining the CDR3 with reference TRBV5-1 and TRBJ1-4 gives the whole variable domain KAGVTQTPRYLIKTRGQQVTLSCSPISGHRSVSWYQQTPGQGLQFLFEYFSETQRNKGNFPGRFSGRQFSNSRSEMNVSTLELGDSALYLCASSLRGTEREKLFFGSGTQLSVL.

The chain is built from TRBV7-2 and TRBJ1-4; 10 bases agree with TRBD1. V shed 5 bases, J shed 8 bases, and the junction held 8 bases outside the gene matches. The length of the CDR3 is 15 residues. Germline-derived CDR1 and CDR2 are SGHTA and FQGNSA. The CDR3 DNA sequence: TGTGCCAGCAGCCCACGACAGGGGGCACGCGAAAAACTGTTTTTT. This sequence encodes CASSPRQGAREKLFF.

The chain couples TRBV6-2 or TRBV6-3 to TRBJ1-5, with D unresolved. Germline V lookup: CDR1 MNHEY, CDR2 SVGEGT. V was clipped by 0 bases and J by 7 bases, with 13 bases between them. The CDR3 is 15 residues long. CDR3 in amino acids: CASSYSEGLGQPQHF. The CDR3 DNA follows: TGTGCCAGCAGTTACTCAGAGGGCTTAGGACAGCCCCAGCATTTT.

The V and J genes are TRBV6-5 and TRBJ1-1; TRBD1 might be the D (5 bases). Per germline, CDR1 MNHEY and CDR2 SVGAGI. The CDR3 runs 15 residues. Trimming removed 5 bases from V and 5 bases from J, with 18 bases in between. CDR3 nucleotide sequence: TGTGCCAGCAGTACCGGACACGTTCTTGGGACTGAAGCTTTCTTT. Residues: CASSTGHVLGTEAFF.

This clone occurred once. The chain couples TRBV4-2 to TRBJ1-1; D possibly corresponds to TRBD1 (5 bases). Trimming took off 0 bases at V and 4 bases at J, with 15 bases between the two ends. Per the germline V gene, CDR1 is LGHNA and CDR2 is YNFKEQ. The CDR3 runs 16 residues. The CDR3 bases are TGTGCCAGCAGCCAAGAAGCAGGGTGGGTCAGCACTGAAGCTTTCTTT. Amino acids: CASSQEAGWVSTEAFF.

This clone came up a few times. The gene calls are TRBV6-5 and TRBJ2-2; 7 nucleotides line up with TRBD1. J lost 6 bases, V lost 4 bases, and 8 bases had no gene match. Germline lookup yields CDR1 MNHEY and CDR2 SVGAGI. The CDR3 is 15 amino acids. CDR3 residues: CASSSGYRGSGELFF. The CDR3 nucleotides are TGTGCCAGCAGTTCCGGGTACAGGGGCTCCGGGGAGCTGTTTTTT.

The CDR3 DNA follows: TGTGCCAGCAGCGTAGGCGAACAGGCTAACACCGGGGAGCTGTTTTTT. Its protein is CASSVGEQANTGELFF. The J gene is TRBJ2-2, the V gene TRBV9; possibly TRBD1 for D (5 bases). Germline V gene lookup returns CDR1 SGDLS and CDR2 YYNGEE. The CDR3 is 16 residues long. Trimming shortened V by 0 bases and J by 2 bases, and 11 bases separated the two germline ends.

DNA of the CDR3: TGTGCCAGCATCGTGGGGGGGACTGCTCCGATAGAGACCCAGTACTTC. Its translation is CASIVGGTAPIETQYF. The genes are TRBV28 and TRBJ2-5; 7 bases match TRBD2. Losses at the gene ends were 7 bases for V and 4 bases for J; bases not matched to a gene: 15. Germline V gives CDR1 MDHEN, CDR2 SYDVKM. This CDR3 has 16 residues.

This clone was seen just once. The same CDR3 arises from other DNA sequences in this sample as well. V and J are TRBV18 and TRBJ1-5; no reliable D call. This CDR3 region has 13 residues. With 2 bases removed from V and 4 bases from J, the gap between germline ends came to 6 bases. Germline CDR1 KGHSH, CDR2 LQKENI. CDR3 sequence reads: CASSPAGNQPQHF. DNA of the CDR3: TGTGCCAGCTCACCAGCGGGGAATCAGCCCCAGCATTTT.

The rearrangement joins TRBV5-1 to TRBJ2-7; 8 bases are shared with TRBD2. J lost 3 bases, V lost 4 bases, and 12 bases had no gene match. The CDR3 consists of 16 residues. Per germline, CDR1 SGHRS and CDR2 YFSETQ. CDR3 region: CASSPSAGGRIYEQYF. The CDR3 DNA sequence: TGCGCCAGCAGCCCTTCGGCGGGCGGGAGGATCTACGAGCAGTACTTC.

This clone was seen a handful of times. The chain carries TRBV28 and TRBJ2-6; no firm D call. This CDR3 is built from 15 residues. V dropped 5 bases and J dropped 2 bases, with 10 bases sitting between them. Germline loops: CDR1 MDHEN, CDR2 SYDVKM. As DNA, the CDR3 is TGTGCCAGCAGTGCCTTGAGAACTGGGGCCAACGTCCTGACTTTC. Amino acids: CASSALRTGANVLTF. Full variable domain (remainder filled in from reference TRBV28 and TRBJ2-6): DVKVTQSSRYLVKRTGEKVFLECVQDMDHENMFWYRQDPGLGLRLIYFSYDVKMKEKGDIPEGYSVSREKKERFSLILESASTNQTSMYLCASSALRTGANVLTFGAGSRLTVL.

This chain joins TRBV6-6 and TRBJ1-5, with 9 nucleotides matching TRBD1. V dropped 7 bases and J dropped 8; count of bases not matched to a gene: 9. The CDR3 runs 14 residues. CDR1 and CDR2 (germline): MNHNY, SVGAGI (reference sequence). Here the CDR3 reads CASTTGQGSKPQHF. The CDR3 DNA is TGTGCCAGCACTACGGGACAGGGAAGTAAGCCCCAGCATTTT.

The gene calls are TRBV7-8 and TRBJ2-5, with D possibly matching TRBD1 (6 bases). This CDR3 comprises 14 residues. V dropped 5 bases and J dropped 2 bases, with 12 bases sitting between them. Per germline, CDR1 SGHVS and CDR2 FQNEAQ. The CDR3 sequence: CASSVQGTQETQYF. The CDR3 region has the DNA TGTGCCAGCAGCGTACAGGGAACTCAAGAGACCCAGTACTTC.

V is TRBV30 and J is TRBJ1-1; a possible D gene is TRBD1 (5 bases). Per germline, CDR1 GTSNPN and CDR2 SVGIG (reference sequence). V lost 0 bases, J lost 7 bases, and 15 bases lay in between. This CDR3 spans 14 amino acids. The CDR3 bases are TGTGCCTGGAGTGTACAAAGGGGAGGTGGTGAAGCTTTCTTT. Translation: CAWSVQRGGGEAFF.

This clone was detected only a few times. This chain joins TRBV3-1 (or the pseudogene TRBV3-2) and TRBJ2-7; maybe TRBD2 (6 bases). The CDR3 consists of 14 residues. Germline assignment: CDR1 LGHDT and CDR2 YNNKEL (reference sequence). V gave up 4 bases and J gave up 0 bases, with 10 bases separating them. The CDR3 protein is CASSPGLYSYEQYF. DNA for the CDR3: TGTGCCAGCAGCCCGGGACTTTACTCCTACGAGCAGTACTTC.

V usage is TRBV10-3 and J usage is TRBJ2-7; the D gene is possibly TRBD1 (6 bases). From germline, CDR1 is ENHRY and CDR2 SYGVKD. The V end was cut by 10 bases, the J end by 0 bases, with 16 bases between. CDR3 length: 14 residues. The DNA for the CDR3 is TGTGCCACCGAAAGACAGGATAGCTCCTACGAGCAGTACTTC. Translated: CATERQDSSYEQYF.

This clone was seen only once. This chain connects TRBV6-4 to TRBJ1-1; 7 positions agree with TRBD1. The CDR3 consists of 14 residues. In germline, CDR1 is MRHNA, CDR2 SNTAGT. With 5 bases clipped from V and 5 bases from J, the junction kept 8 bases outside the gene matches. The CDR3 DNA reads TGTGCCAGCAGTAAAGAGGGGGCTGGTACTGAAGCTTTCTTT. This sequence encodes CASSKEGAGTEAFF.